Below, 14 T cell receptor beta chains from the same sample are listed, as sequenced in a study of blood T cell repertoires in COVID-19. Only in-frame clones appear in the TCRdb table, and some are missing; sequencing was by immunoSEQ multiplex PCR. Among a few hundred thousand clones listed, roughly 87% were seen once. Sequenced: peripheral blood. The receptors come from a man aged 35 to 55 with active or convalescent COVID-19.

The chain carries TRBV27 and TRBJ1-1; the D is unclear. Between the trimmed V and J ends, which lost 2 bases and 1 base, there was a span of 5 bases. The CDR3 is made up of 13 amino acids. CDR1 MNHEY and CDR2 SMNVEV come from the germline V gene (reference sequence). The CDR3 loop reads CASSLEANTEAFF. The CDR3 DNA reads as TGTGCCAGCAGTTTAGAGGCGAACACTGAAGCTTTCTTT.

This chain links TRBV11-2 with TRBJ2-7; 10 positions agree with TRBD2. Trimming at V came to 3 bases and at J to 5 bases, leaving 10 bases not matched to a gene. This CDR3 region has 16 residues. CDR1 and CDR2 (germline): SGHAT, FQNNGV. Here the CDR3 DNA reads TGTGCCAGCAGCTTCCCCTCAGCGGGAGGGCTCGACGAGCAGTACTTC. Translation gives CASSFPSAGGLDEQYF.

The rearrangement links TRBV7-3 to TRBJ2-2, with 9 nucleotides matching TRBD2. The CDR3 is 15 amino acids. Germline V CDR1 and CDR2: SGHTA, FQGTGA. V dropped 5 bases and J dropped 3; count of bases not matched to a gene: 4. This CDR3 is CASSPTSGYTGELFF. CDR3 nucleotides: TGTGCCAGCAGCCCTACTAGCGGGTACACCGGGGAGCTGTTTTTT.

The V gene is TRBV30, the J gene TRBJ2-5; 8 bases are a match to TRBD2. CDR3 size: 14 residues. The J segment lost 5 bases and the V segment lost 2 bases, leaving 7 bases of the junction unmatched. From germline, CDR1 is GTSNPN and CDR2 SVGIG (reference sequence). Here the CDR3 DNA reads TGTGCCTGGAGTCCGGGACTAGGGGGGGAGACCCAGTACTTC. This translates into CAWSPGLGGETQYF.

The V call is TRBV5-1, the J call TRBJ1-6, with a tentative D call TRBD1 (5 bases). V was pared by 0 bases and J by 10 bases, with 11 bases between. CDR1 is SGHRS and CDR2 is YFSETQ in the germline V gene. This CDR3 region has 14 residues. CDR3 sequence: CASSLVGEGSPLHF. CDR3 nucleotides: TGCGCCAGCAGCTTGGTGGGGGAGGGATCACCCCTCCACTTT.

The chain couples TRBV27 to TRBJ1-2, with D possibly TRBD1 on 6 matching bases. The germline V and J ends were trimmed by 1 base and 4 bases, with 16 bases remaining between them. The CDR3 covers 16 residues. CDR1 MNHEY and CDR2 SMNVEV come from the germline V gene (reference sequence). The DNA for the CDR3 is TGTGCCAGCAGTTTATTTGGGGGCTCCCCGGTCTATGGCTACACCTTC. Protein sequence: CASSLFGGSPVYGYTF.

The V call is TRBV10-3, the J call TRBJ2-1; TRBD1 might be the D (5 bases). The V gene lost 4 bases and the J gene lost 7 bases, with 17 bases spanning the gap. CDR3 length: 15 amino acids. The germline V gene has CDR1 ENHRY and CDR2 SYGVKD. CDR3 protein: CAISGESRVGNEQFF. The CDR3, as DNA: TGTGCCATCAGTGGGGAAAGCAGGGTGGGGAATGAGCAGTTCTTC.

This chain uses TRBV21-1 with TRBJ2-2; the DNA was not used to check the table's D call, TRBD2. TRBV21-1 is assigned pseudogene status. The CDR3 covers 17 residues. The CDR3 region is CASSKRSEREKTGELFF. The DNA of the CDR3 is TGTGCCAGCAGCAAAAGGAGTGAGCGGGAGAAGACCGGGGAGCTGTTTTTT.

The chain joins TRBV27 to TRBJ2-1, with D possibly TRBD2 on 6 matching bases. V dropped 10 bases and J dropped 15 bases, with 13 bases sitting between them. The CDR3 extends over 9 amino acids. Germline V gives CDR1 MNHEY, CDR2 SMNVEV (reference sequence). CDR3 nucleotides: TGTGCCAACAGACTAGTATGGTTCTTC. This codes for CANRLVWFF.

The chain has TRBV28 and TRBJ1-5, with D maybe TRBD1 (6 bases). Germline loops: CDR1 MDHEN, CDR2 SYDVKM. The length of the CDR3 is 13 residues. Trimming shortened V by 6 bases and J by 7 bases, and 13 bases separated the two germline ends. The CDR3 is CASSLGGSQPQHF. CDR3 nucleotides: TGTGCCAGCAGCTTAGGGGGGTCGCAGCCCCAGCATTTT. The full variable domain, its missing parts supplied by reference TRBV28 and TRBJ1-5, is DVKVTQSSRYLVKRTGEKVFLECVQDMDHENMFWYRQDPGLGLRLIYFSYDVKMKEKGDIPEGYSVSREKKERFSLILESASTNQTSMYLCASSLGGSQPQHFGDGTRLSIL.

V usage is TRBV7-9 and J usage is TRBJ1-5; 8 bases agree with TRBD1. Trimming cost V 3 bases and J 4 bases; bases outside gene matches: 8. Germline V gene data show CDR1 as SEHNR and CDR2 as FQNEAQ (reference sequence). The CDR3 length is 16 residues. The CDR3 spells CASSFNQGAGNQPQHF. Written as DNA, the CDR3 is TGTGCCAGCAGCTTTAACCAGGGGGCTGGGAATCAGCCCCAGCATTTT.

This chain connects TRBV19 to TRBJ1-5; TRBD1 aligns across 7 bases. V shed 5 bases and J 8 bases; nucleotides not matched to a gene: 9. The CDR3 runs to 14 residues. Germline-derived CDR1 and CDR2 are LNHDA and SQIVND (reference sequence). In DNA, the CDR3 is TGTGCCAGTAGTTGGGGGACAGTGGTCGAGCCCCAGCATTTT. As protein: CASSWGTVVEPQHF.

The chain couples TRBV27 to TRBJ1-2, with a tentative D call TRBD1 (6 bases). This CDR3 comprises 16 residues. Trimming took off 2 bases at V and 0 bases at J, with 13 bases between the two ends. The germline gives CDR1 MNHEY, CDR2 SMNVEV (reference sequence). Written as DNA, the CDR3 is TGTGCCAGCAGTTTAGTGGCAGGGGATTCTAACTATGGCTACACCTTC. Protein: CASSLVAGDSNYGYTF.

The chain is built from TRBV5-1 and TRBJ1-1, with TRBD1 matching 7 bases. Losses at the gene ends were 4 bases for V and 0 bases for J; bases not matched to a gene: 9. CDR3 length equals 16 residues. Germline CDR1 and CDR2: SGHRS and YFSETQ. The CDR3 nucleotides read TGCGCCAGCAGCCCTGGCCCGGGACAGATGAACACTGAAGCTTTCTTT. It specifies CASSPGPGQMNTEAFF.